The entry below gives a single TCR beta chain sequence along with its context. The clone's antigen remains unknown. No clone much larger than this one lies a single base away; base qualities are absent. CDR1 MNHNY and CDR2 SVGAGI were looked up in the germline V gene (reference sequence). The V end gives up 10 bases and the J end 6 bases, leaving 12 bases in the junction not matched to a gene. The CDR3 starts with the cysteine, ends with the phenylalanine, and has 14 residues. Only CDR3 DNA remains: 42 bases, in frame from the first base. The source of the sample is a study of T cells in localized non-small cell lung cancer (dated by TCRdb to 2020 to 2022). Broadly, across the study: Comparing tumors with uninvolved tumor-adjacent lungs, the study looked at the T cell repertoires of about 240 patients with early-stage NSCLC. The cohort was made up of about 240 treatment-naive NSCLC patients whose localized lung tumors had been resected. Of the NSCLC patients, fewer than 150 were male and approximately 110 were female, and the mean age was approximately 66 years. The investigation overall reported the following: Uninvolved tumor-adjacent lung showed the highest T cell clonality, higher than tumor, which suggests more focused antigenic responses in the uninvolved tumor-adjacent lung. Because multi-region sequencing of the tumors was not done, intratumor heterogeneity could not be ruled out. Because of the exploratory design, TCR variables were selected using unadjusted p-values without false-discovery rate correction. A median of 57 of the top 100 tumor clones turned up in the paired uninvolved adjacent lung, and 25 to 30 of those clones also ranked among the top 100 of that same adjacent lung. Higher blood T cell density associated with longer overall survival, while higher adjacent-lung clonality associated with shorter survival.

The immunoSEQ Assay was used to sequence TCR beta CDR3 regions from DNA. Concerning the study's data processing: T cell density was computed as TCR beta template counts normalized to usable DNA estimated by amplifying housekeeping genes. Richness was estimated using the preseqR package, with extrapolation to 400,000 templates for PBMC samples and to 120,000 templates for tissue samples. Clonality was defined as one minus Pielou's evenness. Tissue-enriched TCRs were identified by differential abundance testing using productive amino-acid clonotypes, minimum total count 5 and alpha 0.1. The Jaccard Index and the Morisita Overlap Index were used to quantify repertoire overlap between compartments. GLIPH grouped TCR beta CDR3s together with public tetramer-defined viral CDR3s, and a viral motif had to include at least three viral sequences and also show V-gene enrichment. TCRdb obtained this table from immuneACCESS and retained in-frame rearrangements with V and J assigned. These tables miss some clones; where compared with another copy, unresolved V genes account for less than half of the shortfall, and the remainder is unexplained. The V and J calls and clone size are taken from that table; D and trimming were inferred from the DNA. The sample table shows 35,000 to 50,000 clones, and around 75% are seen once. Under 45% of the sample rests with the top ten.

At diagnosis, tumor, uninvolved tumor-adjacent lung and peripheral blood were collected and then preserved as a mix of FFPE and fresh-frozen material. For TCR repertoire profiling, the blood samples were analyzed as peripheral blood mononuclear cells. Sequenced here: PBMCs, sampled before any cancer treatment. The sequence was collected from a woman between 35 and 70 years old with stage II squamous cell lung carcinoma. The rearranged chain carries TRBV6-6 and TRBJ2-1; 7 central bases correspond to TRBD2. The CDR3 has the sequence CATAMTAGSNEQFF. The DNA reads as follows: TGTGCCACCGCTATGACAGCGGGAAGCAATGAGCAGTTCTTC.